The TCR beta chain described here comes from a study of cytomegalovirus exposure and HLA in healthy donors (dated by TCRdb to about 2017). In the study overall: According to an earlier analysis of around 600 of the donors, 150 million to 200 million T cells yielded 100 million or so unique TCR beta sequences and more than 250 Gb of sequence data. A later analysis re-analyzed previously published TCR beta repertoires from 660 or so donors and added high-resolution HLA genotyping to study TCR occurrence patterns. Alongside the repertoire data, information on donor age, sex, ethnicity and CMV serostatus was compiled. Roughly five DR-DQ haplotypes were handled as single units for association and clustering, since linkage in the cohort was strong. The aim of the study was to test whether cataloging public T cell receptors could identify signatures of past pathogen exposure. HLA typing included class I and class II loci at four-digit resolution. In an earlier analysis of 587 of the donors, high-throughput TCR beta sequencing was used to judge whether each TCR beta V gene segment behaved as functional or pseudogenic. Along with the roughly 670-subject first cohort, a separate validation cohort of roughly 110 different subjects was used. All discovery cohort repertoires had been generated on a single sequencing platform. A later genetic analysis took genome-wide SNP genotypes for about 65% of the 666 donors and used that subset as a discovery cohort. An early release covering roughly 640 HLA-typed donors comprised 300 to 350 gigabases of sequencing data and roughly 86 million unique TCR sequences. The study used immunosequencing to profile the T cell repertoires of 670 or so subjects and linked those repertoires to cytomegalovirus serostatus. Rather than drawing on any new phenotypic data, the later analysis identified candidate immune exposures from TCR beta sequences and the way those sequences occurred across donors. Among the approximately 400 genotyped donors, around 81% belonged to the genetic ancestry cluster associated with self-reported Caucasian donors. To predict cytomegalovirus infection status, the study brought together high-throughput TCR immunosequencing, statistical association of individual TCRs with disease status, and machine learning. Among about 370 genotyped donors of the cohort, an average of approximately 240,000 unique TCR beta nucleotide sequences was sequenced per donor, of which about 19% were non-productive. The number of typed donors differed by locus: 629-630 for A, B, C, DRB1 and DQB1; 500 to 550 for DQA1; around 610 for DPA1; and around 450 for DPB1.

The V end loses 3 bases and the J end loses 5 bases, and a stretch of 13 bases separates them. The CDR3 runs 14 amino acids, cysteine and phenylalanine included. Only the CDR3 DNA stays, 42 bases, in frame from base 1. The germline V gene yields SGHAT for CDR1 and FQNNGV for CDR2. The cohort comprised hundreds of healthy bone marrow donors. Cohort members were all nominally healthy when sampled, although unrecorded immune exposures were likely present. The donor was CMV seronegative and was included in the group of several hundred seronegative cohort members. A peripheral blood sample was collected from each donor, and TCR beta sequencing was performed on peripheral blood mononuclear cells. Genomic DNA was extracted from the blood cell samples with the Qiagen DNeasy Blood Extraction Kit. Overall study outcomes, separate from this receptor: Across donors, most TCR sequences were observed very rarely, whereas some public TCRs were present in many individuals. A later analysis reported that several top co-occurrence clusters appeared linked to parvovirus B19, influenza, CMV and Epstein-Barr virus. Presence/absence analyses assumed roughly uniform sequencing depth across donors, an assumption that may not hold. Because the 87-base-pair reads could not distinguish some IMGT-functional V segments, including TRBV6-2 and TRBV6-3, those segments were excluded. It was suggested by the authors that the approach could potentially be generalized to other disease states and immunological phenotypes. When HLA alleles, especially DR and DQ, strongly co-occurred, attributing TCR associations to individual alleles was difficult. In this cohort, only TCR beta chains were sequenced, and detectable features were limited by the absence of alpha or paired-chain data. Linkage disequilibrium might explain the correlated functional status among segregating V segments, but an unknown experimental factor could not be ruled out. In a later genetic analysis, fewer N-insertions in productive TCRs were reported among donors in an Asian-associated ancestry cluster than the 666-donor mean. For the cohort, immune exposure information was limited to CMV serostatus. A group of highly shared sequence variants was considered likely to be a technical artifact of the sequencing pipeline. A few of the identified cytomegalovirus-associated TCR beta chains were confirmed in vitro to be specific for cytomegalovirus antigens. An association between a missense DCLRE1C variant and V-gene and J-gene trimming of TCR beta chains was found in a later genetic analysis and replicated in an independent cohort. In a later analysis, most CMV-associated TCR beta chains were found to appear HLA-restricted, with HLA associations seemingly driven largely by CMV exposure. At a false discovery rate of 0.05, a later analysis linked 16,000 or so TCR beta sequences to specific HLA alleles. A further reported finding was that TCR beta sequences accurately predicted the HLA-A and HLA-B alleles for most subjects in the first cohort. Cytomegalovirus status was reported to be diagnosed by the classifier with high specificity and sensitivity in both the original and validation cohorts. An earlier analysis of some 560 of the donors showed that most TCR beta V segments appeared in productive rearrangements either about 87% or about 30% of the time, which broadly matched IMGT annotations. Seventeen rarely observed V segments, including chromosome 9 orphons, were excluded from the earlier analysis of a few hundred of the donors because counts were too low. In a later analysis, HLA-associated TCR beta chains showed more clonal expansion and lower generation probabilities than non-associated chains that were equally common. In a later analysis, TCR association rates were found to vary across HLA loci, with the most associated TCRs seen for DRB1 alleles and the fewest for HLA-C alleles. HLA typing was unavailable for some donors at each locus, so association tests used only the typed subset. In the study, approximately 150 TCR beta chains were listed as associated with cytomegalovirus.

The library was obtained by the immunoSEQ multiplex PCR assay. The multiplex PCR relied on a mix of 60 forward primers for TCR Vbeta segments and 13 reverse primers for TCR Jbeta segments. The CDR3 region of rearranged TCR beta genes was amplified from genomic DNA with a multiplex PCR assay. The amplified TCR beta libraries were sequenced on the Illumina HiSeq System as 87-base-pair reads. Per the authors' processing: A later analysis counted approximately 76 million unique TCR beta chains across the 650 to 700 repertoires, and around 9.9 million of these chains were shared by at least two donors. To remove PCR and sequencing errors, raw reads were error-corrected and collapsed into unique sequences using a nearest-neighbor algorithm that merged closely related sequences. To assign V, D and J gene segments, CDR3 sequences were aligned to IMGT reference sequences. Each retained sequence needed at least a six-nucleotide match to both a V gene segment and a J gene segment. Rearrangements were called productive when the CDR3 lacked stop codons and stayed in frame with V and J; all others were non-productive. Following IMGT convention, CDR3 was defined as the stretch from the second conserved V-encoded cysteine to the conserved J-encoded phenylalanine. The earlier analysis of 450 to 750 of the donors excluded any sequence lacking an unambiguous match to a single V gene segment. An earlier analysis of a few hundred of the donors called V segments functional above 56.7% productive rearrangements and segregating when the between-donor standard deviation exceeded 5%. To diagnose cytomegalovirus status from the catalog of TCR beta chain sequences, a statistical classification framework was built. In a later analysis, TCR nucleotide sequences were compared against IMGT/GENE-DB human TR gene sequences so that V and J genes could be assigned. Using the TCRdist pipeline, a later analysis assigned CDR3 sequences along with most-parsimonious VDJ recombination scenarios. In a later analysis, each TCR beta chain was defined by its CDR3 amino acid sequence together with its V-gene family, and reads lacking a unique V-gene family were excluded. A later analysis removed several hundred highly shared, low-generation-probability nucleotide sequences to deal with suspected cross-contamination and a sequencing artifact. In a later analysis, a clonal expansion index for each public chain was calculated from normalized within-repertoire ranks of inferred template counts. In a later analysis, generation probabilities were computed using a VDJ recombination model fitted to out-of-frame rearrangements, and the results were checked against IGoR. Hypergeometric tests were used in a later analysis to score TCR-TCR, TCR-HLA and TCR-CMV co-occurrence, with a repertoire-size bias correction applied to the TCR pairs. False discovery rates were estimated in a later analysis by permuting HLA or CMV assignments 20 times. In a later analysis, co-occurring TCRs were grouped with DBSCAN, and TCRdist sequence similarity was added when clustering was performed within HLA-allele-positive subsets. Repertoires with fewer than 30,000 or more than 120,000 public chains, plus five repertoires with anomalous nucleotide sharing, were excluded from co-occurrence clustering. TCRdb re-hosts the immuneACCESS table, in-frame sequences only. Its copies lack some clones; in the studies checked, an unresolved V gene accounts for under half of them, and the cause for the rest is not known. D and trimming were read from the DNA, whereas the V and J calls and clone size are those reported in that table. The sample data list 140,000 to 150,000 clones, and roughly 9.8% of these were observed just once. About 1.9% of the sample is in the top ten clones.

In regard to this clone: Its target antigen remains unknown. No per-base quality is available; no much larger clone lies one base away.

The clonotype originates from a man aged 50 to 59 in good health and CMV-seronegative. The sequenced sample was PBMCs. The sequence links TRBV11-2 to TRBJ2-5; perhaps TRBD1 is the D gene, with 6 bases matching. The CDR3 here reads CASSFTRRGETQYF. The DNA sequence is TGTGCCAGCAGCTTCACTAGAAGGGGGGAGACCCAGTACTTC.